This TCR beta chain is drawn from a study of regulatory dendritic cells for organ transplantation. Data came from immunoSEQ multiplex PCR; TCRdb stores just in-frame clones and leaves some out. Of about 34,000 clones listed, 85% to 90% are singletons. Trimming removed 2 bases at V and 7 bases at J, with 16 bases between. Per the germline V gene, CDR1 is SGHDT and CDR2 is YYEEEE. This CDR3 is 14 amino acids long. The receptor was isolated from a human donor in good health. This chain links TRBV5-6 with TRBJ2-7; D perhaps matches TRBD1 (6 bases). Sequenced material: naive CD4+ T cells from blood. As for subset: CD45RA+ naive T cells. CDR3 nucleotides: TGTGCCAGCAGCTTAAAACCTCAGGGGCGGGAGCAGTACTTC. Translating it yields CASSLKPQGREQYF.